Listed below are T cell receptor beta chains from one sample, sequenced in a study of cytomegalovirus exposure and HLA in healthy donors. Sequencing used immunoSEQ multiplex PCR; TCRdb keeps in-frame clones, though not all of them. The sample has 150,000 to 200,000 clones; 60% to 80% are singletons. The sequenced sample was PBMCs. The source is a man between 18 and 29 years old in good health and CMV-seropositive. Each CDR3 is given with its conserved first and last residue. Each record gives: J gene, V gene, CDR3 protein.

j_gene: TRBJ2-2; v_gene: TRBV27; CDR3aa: CASRRTGTNTGELFF
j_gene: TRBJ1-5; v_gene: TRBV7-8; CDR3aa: CASSILISVSSNQPQHF
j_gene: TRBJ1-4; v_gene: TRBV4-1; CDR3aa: CASSQGGATNEKLFF
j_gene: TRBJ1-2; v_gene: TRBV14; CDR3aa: CASSQDSRSGYTF
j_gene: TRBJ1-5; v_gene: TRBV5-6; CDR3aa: CASSLEGQSNQPQHF
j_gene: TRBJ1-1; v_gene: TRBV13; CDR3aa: CASGGGSMNTEAFF
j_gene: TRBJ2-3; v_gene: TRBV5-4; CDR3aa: CASSANTDTQYF
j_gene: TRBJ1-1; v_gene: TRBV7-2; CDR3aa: CASSQGPEAFF
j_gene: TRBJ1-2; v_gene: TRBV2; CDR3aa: CASKRSERGYTF
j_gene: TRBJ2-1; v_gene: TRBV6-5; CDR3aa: CASSWRGNNEQFF
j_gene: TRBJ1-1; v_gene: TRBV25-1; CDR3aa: CASSEQGRAVGTEAFF
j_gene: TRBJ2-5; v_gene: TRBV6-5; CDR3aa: CASRLGQQETQYF
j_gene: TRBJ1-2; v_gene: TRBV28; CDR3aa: CASSPMGGGYTF
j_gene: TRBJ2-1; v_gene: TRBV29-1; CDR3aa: CSGSLVWNEQFF
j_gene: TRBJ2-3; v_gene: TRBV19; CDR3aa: CASSISFLSTDTQYF
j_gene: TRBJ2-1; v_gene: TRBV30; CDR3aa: CAWRDGGGSVYEQFF
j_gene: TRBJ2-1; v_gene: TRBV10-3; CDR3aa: CAISEWTSGGNEQFF
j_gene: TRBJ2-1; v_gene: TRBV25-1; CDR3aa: CASSDPVGPYNEQFF
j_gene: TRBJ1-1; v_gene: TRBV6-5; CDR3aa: CASSYDRGKNTEAFF
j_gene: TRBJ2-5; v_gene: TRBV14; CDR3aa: CASSQLWDRGEETQYF
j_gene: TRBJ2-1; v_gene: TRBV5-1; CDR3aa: CASSLVVAGAYNEQFF
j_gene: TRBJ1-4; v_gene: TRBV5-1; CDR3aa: CASSPGDRAGEKLFF
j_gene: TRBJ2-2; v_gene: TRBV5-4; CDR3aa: CASSRTGRTGELFF
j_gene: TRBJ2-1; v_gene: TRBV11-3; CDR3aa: CASSPGPLLSYNEQFF
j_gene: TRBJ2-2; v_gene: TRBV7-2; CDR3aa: CASSRQGADTGELFF
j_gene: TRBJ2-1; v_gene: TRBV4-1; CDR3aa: CASSQEGGVRLAGQSSYNEQFF
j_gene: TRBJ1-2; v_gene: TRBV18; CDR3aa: CASSPGETGTGYGYTF